The source of this T cell receptor beta chain is a study of cytotoxic CD8 clonotypes in ibrutinib-treated CLL (dated by TCRdb to 2020 to 2022). For context, the study as a whole: The cohort included around 15 treatment-naive and eleven to twelve relapsed/refractory patients; around 17 were IGHV unmutated. Responses were partial in approximately 24 patients and complete in 2; after median about 70 months follow-up, some 15 stayed in remission and about twelve progressed. The response samples were drawn at a median of roughly eleven months into treatment, with a range of about 6 to 36 months. Samples averaged approximately 240,000 productive templates and just under 95,000 productive rearrangements. Longitudinal samples were available for 26 of the 86 trial participants. Cryopreserved peripheral blood mononuclear cells were obtained before treatment, at response, and at either sustained remission or disease progression. All remission and progressive disease samples were collected while patients were still receiving ibrutinib.

Regarding this clone: What antigen it recognizes has not been identified. No qualities accompany the bases; no much larger clone lies one base away.

Each clonotype received, on average, approximately 9.9x coverage in deep resolution sequencing performed on a MiSeq, where the target depth lay between 1 in 1 million and 1 in 200,000 T cells. The immunoSEQ hsTCRB Kit was used to generate TCR beta libraries. The source study handled its data this way. ImmunoSEQ Data Assistant and ImmunoSEQ Analyzer were used for data analysis, and V, D and J genes were assigned according to IMGT definitions. Clonality, with values ranging from 0 to 1, was calculated as one minus the normalized Shannon entropy of productive rearrangement frequencies. Only overrepresented clonotypes making up at least 0.05% of the repertoire of each patient were included in the public clonotype analysis. Around 14 repertoires from age-matched healthy donors, obtained from immuneACCESS, served as clonality controls. Imported from immuneACCESS, the table was reduced by TCRdb to in-frame sequences with V and J called. These copies leave out some clones; in studies compared against another copy, an unresolved V gene accounts for under half, and the cause of the remainder is not known. Clone size and V and J calls were adopted from that table, with D and trimming inferred from the DNA. The sample table contains roughly 97,000 clones; only one count was recorded for 70% to 85% of them. Approximately 30% of the sample is held by the ten biggest clonotypes.

The time point label, read with the paper, signifies: approximately 11 months on ibrutinib. About 2 micrograms of genomic DNA were extracted from cryopreserved PBMCs for TCR beta library preparation. Longitudinal blood samples from CLL patients on ibrutinib monotherapy were analyzed using high-throughput TCR beta sequencing. Patients were enrolled in a phase 2 open-label single-center ibrutinib monotherapy trial. Results the study describes overall, beyond this receptor: An increase in clonality was observed at ibrutinib response, with clonality remaining stable during sustained remission and falling back toward baseline at progression. Public clonotypes were rare and either shrank or stayed stable during treatment, and the rise in clonality at ibrutinib response reflected expansion of private clonotypes. At baseline, clonality was higher than in age-matched healthy donors and showed a strong correlation with circulating CD8+ T-cell counts. Sampling times were not matched between sustained-remission and progressing patients, and lymph node repertoires were not studied.

Measured from the cysteine to the phenylalanine, the CDR3 is 16 residues long. Of all the DNA, just the CDR3 is kept, 48 bases in frame from base 1. Sequenced material: PBMCs, taken after 12 months of ibrutinib treatment. The chain joins TRBV21-1 to TRBJ2-7; the table gives TRBD1 as D, unverified against the DNA. TRBV21-1 has pseudogene status. The TCR sequence derives from a human donor with chronic lymphocytic leukemia. CDR3 region: CASSNGGDSDSYEQYF. The DNA sequence is given as TGTGCCAGCAGCAATGGGGGCGACAGCGACTCCTACGAGCAGTACTTC.